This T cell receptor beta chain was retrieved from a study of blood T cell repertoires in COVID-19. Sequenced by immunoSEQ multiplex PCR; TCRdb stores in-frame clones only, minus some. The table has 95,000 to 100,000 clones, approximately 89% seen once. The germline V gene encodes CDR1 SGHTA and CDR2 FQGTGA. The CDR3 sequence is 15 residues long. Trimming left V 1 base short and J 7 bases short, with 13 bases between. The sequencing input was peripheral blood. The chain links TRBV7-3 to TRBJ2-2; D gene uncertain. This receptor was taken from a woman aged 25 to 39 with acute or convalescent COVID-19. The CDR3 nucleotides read TGTGCCAGCAGCTTAAAGGCCCAGGTGGGCGGGGAGCTGTTTTTT. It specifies CASSLKAQVGGELFF.